The 23 T cell receptor beta chains in this list originate from one sample, sequenced in a study of blood T cells in healthy people across ages (dated by TCRdb to about 2015). Libraries were made using 5' RACE. TCRdb shows the sequencer as Illumina HiSeq 2500. A second PCR of roughly 7 to 11 cycles was performed with a sample-barcoded 5' primer and a J-beta primer mix. TCRdb took the public reads, trimmed them with fastp at Q25, ran MiXCR for clone calling and kept in-frame beta chains. Merged by CDR3 protein, the rows form single entries marked with the most common genes and DNA. Within this sample are roughly 2 million distinct CDR3 sequences, with about 49% of them counted one time only. Over 2% of the sample goes to the ten largest clones. The specimen sequenced was blood. These receptors originate from a woman between 40 and 55 years old in good health.

This clonotype was counted a few times. The chain combines TRBV7-2 with TRBJ1-6; D unclear. CDR1 SGHTA and CDR2 FQGNSA come from the germline V gene. This CDR3 region has 12 residues. V was shortened by 5 bases and J by 3 bases, with 2 bases between the two germline ends. CDR3 in DNA: TGTGCCAGCAGCGGCTATAATTCACCCCTCCACTTT. It yields the protein CASSGYNSPLHF. The full variable domain, rest sourced from reference TRBV7-2 and TRBJ1-6, is GAGVSQSPSNKVTEKGKDVELRCDPISGHTALYWYRQSLGQGLEFLIYFQGNSAPDKSGLPSDRFSAERTGGSVSTLTIQRTQQEDSAVYLCASSGYNSPLHFGNGTRLTVT.

This clonotype was seen a few times. The V call is TRBV5-1, the J call TRBJ2-1; TRBD1 agrees at 7 bases. The trim removed 4 bases at V and 0 bases at J, leaving 7 bases unmatched. The CDR3 is 16 amino acids. CDR1 is SGHRS, CDR2 YFSETQ, per germline. The CDR3 here is CASSPGTDFSYNEQFF. The CDR3 DNA follows: TGCGCCAGCAGCCCAGGGACAGACTTCTCCTACAATGAGCAGTTCTTC.

This clonotype was picked up a small number of times. The chain combines TRBV20-1 with TRBJ2-1; unclear D gene. V was clipped by 6 bases and J by 6 bases, with 6 bases between them. The germline V gene has CDR1 DFQATT and CDR2 SNEGSKA (reference sequence). The CDR3 runs 10 residues. This CDR3 reads CSAASNEQFF. In DNA, the CDR3 is TGCAGTGCGGCTAGCAATGAGCAGTTCTTC.

This clonotype was observed a handful of times. The chain joins TRBV7-9 to TRBJ2-1; D is unresolved. The germline V gene has CDR1 SEHNR and CDR2 FQNEAQ (reference sequence). V was shortened by 3 bases and J by 8 bases, with 8 bases between the two germline ends. This CDR3 comprises 12 residues. The CDR3 nucleotides read TGTGCCAGCAGCTTCCGACAAGATGAGCAGTTCTTC. Its protein product is CASSFRQDEQFF.

V gene TRBV7-2 combines with J gene TRBJ2-3; tentative D call: TRBD1 (7 bases). In germline, CDR1 is SGHTA, CDR2 FQGNSA. Trimming stripped 5 bases from V and 11 bases from J, with 17 bases between. CDR3 length: 13 residues. CDR3 nucleotides: TGTGCCAGCAGCCCGAGGGGGCAGGGAGGGCAGTATTTT. Encoded protein: CASSPRGQGGQYF.

The chain uses TRBV11-2 and TRBJ2-6; 8 bases fit TRBD1. The CDR3 has 15 residues. The V gene's germline CDR1 is SGHAT and CDR2 FQNNGV. J was trimmed by 13 bases and V by 4 bases; bases with no gene match: 12. This chain's CDR3 is CASSYSRTGGKVLTF. The DNA of the CDR3 is TGTGCCAGCAGCTATTCCCGCACAGGGGGAAAAGTCCTGACTTTC.

This clonotype has more than one count but fewer than ten. The chain joins TRBV7-6 to TRBJ2-6; either TRBD1 or TRBD2 may fit D (6 bases each). There are 17 residues in the CDR3. Germline V gives CDR1 SGHVS, CDR2 FNYEAQ. The ends were cut back, 2 bases at V and 0 bases at J, with 11 bases in the middle. CDR3 sequence (DNA): TGTGCCAGCAGCTTATCGGGGGCGACCTCTGGGGCCAACGTCCTGACTTTC. As protein: CASSLSGATSGANVLTF. The whole variable domain, filled in from reference TRBV7-6 and TRBJ2-6, reads GAGVSQSPRYKVTKRGQDVALRCDPISGHVSLYWYRQALGQGPEFLTYFNYEAQQDKSGLPNDRFSAERPEGSISTLTIQRTEQRDSAMYRCASSLSGATSGANVLTFGAGSRLTVL.

Regarding this clonotype: One end of the junction is discordant with germline, which a read error may explain. The V call is TRBV6-1, the J call TRBJ2-7; possible D gene TRBD2, 6 bases. Per germline, CDR1 MNHNS and CDR2 SASEGT. The CDR3 has 15 amino acids. Written as DNA, the CDR3 is TGTGCCAGCAATGAAGAACGGAGGGCCTCCTACGAGCAGTACTTC. This sequence encodes CASNEERRASYEQYF.

This clonotype has only a few counts. This chain links TRBV20-1 with TRBJ1-2; 7 bases match TRBD1. CDR3 length equals 12 residues. V was pared by 5 bases and J by 4 bases, with 4 bases of the junction left unmatched. Germline CDR1 reads DFQATT; CDR2 reads SNEGSKA (reference sequence). CDR3 residues: CSAFRGSYGYTF. As DNA, the CDR3 is TGCAGTGCTTTCAGGGGGTCCTATGGCTACACCTTC.

V usage is TRBV6-5 and J usage is TRBJ2-3; 7 nucleotides agree with TRBD1. This CDR3 has 15 residues. Trimming took 7 bases from V and 2 from J; bases not matched to a gene: 9. CDR1 and CDR2 from the germline V gene are MNHEY and SVGAGI. This CDR3 reads CASTLMGTDTDTQYF. CDR3 DNA sequence: TGTGCCAGCACCCTGATGGGGACAGACACAGATACGCAGTATTTT.

The chain uses TRBV5-1 and TRBJ2-5; 8 bases align to TRBD2. Per germline, CDR1 SGHRS and CDR2 YFSETQ. V dropped 7 bases and J dropped 3; count of bases not matched to a gene: 17. The CDR3 has 17 residues. The CDR3 here is CASGAPLAGGPKETQYF. CDR3 nucleotide sequence: TGCGCCAGCGGAGCCCCTCTGGCGGGGGGCCCTAAAGAGACCCAGTACTTC.

This clonotype has more than one count but fewer than ten. J is TRBJ2-7 and V is TRBV20-1; D uncertain. CDR3 length: 13 amino acids. Trimming pared 3 bases from V and 1 base from J, leaving 10 bases between. Germline V gene lookup returns CDR1 DFQATT and CDR2 SNEGSKA (reference sequence). The CDR3 is CSARSTESYEQYF. Here the CDR3 DNA reads TGCAGTGCTAGGAGCACCGAGTCCTACGAGCAGTACTTC.

The chain is built from TRBV7-3 and TRBJ2-2; 9 nucleotides line up with TRBD2. The CDR3 loop spans 18 amino acids. Germline lookup yields CDR1 SGHTA and CDR2 FQGTGA. V lost 2 bases, J lost 8 bases, and 15 bases stayed unmatched. In DNA, the CDR3 is TGTGCCAGCAGCTTACAAGGACTAGCGAGAACTAGAGCGGGGGAGCTGTTTTTT. The encoded protein is CASSLQGLARTRAGELFF.

This clonotype was picked up a small number of times. This chain connects TRBV6-5 to TRBJ2-3; TRBD1 is a possible D gene (7 bases). Germline V lookup: CDR1 MNHEY, CDR2 SVGAGI. V was trimmed by 2 bases and J by 1 base, leaving 19 bases between them. The CDR3 runs to 18 residues. The DNA for the CDR3 is TGTGCCAGCAGTTACCGAGACCTCAGGGGGGCTGGCACAGATACGCAGTATTTT. Residues: CASSYRDLRGAGTDTQYF.

V and J are TRBV20-1 and TRBJ2-6; D ambiguous. This CDR3 contains 15 residues. Trimming stripped 7 bases from V and 3 bases from J, with 16 bases between. Germline loops: CDR1 DFQATT, CDR2 SNEGSKA (reference sequence). CDR3 coding DNA: TGCAGTGTTGAAACGAGGAATCTTGGGGCCAACGTCCTGACTTTC. This encodes CSVETRNLGANVLTF.

This chain joins TRBV11-2 and TRBJ1-2; D not certain. The CDR3 sequence is 14 residues long. V gave up 6 bases and J gave up 6 bases, with 17 bases separating them. Germline V gene lookup returns CDR1 SGHAT and CDR2 FQNNGV. The CDR3 nucleotides are TGTGCCAGCAGTACAAACCCCGGCCCTAATGGCTACACCTTC. Translating gives CASSTNPGPNGYTF. The whole variable domain, remainder taken from reference TRBV11-2 and TRBJ1-2, is EAGVAQSPRYKIIEKRQSVAFWCNPISGHATLYWYQQILGQGPKLLIQFQNNGVVDDSQLPKDRFSAERLKGVDSTLKIQPAKLEDSAVYLCASSTNPGPNGYTFGSGTRLTVV.

This clonotype was seen more than once but under ten times. V gene TRBV10-3 combines with J gene TRBJ2-1; D uncertain. Germline lookup yields CDR1 ENHRY and CDR2 SYGVKD. This CDR3 spans 16 amino acids. Trimming cost V 0 bases and J 5 bases, with 14 bases left between them. The CDR3 loop is CAISESKSEENNEQFF. CDR3 in DNA: TGTGCCATCAGTGAGTCGAAAAGTGAGGAAAACAATGAGCAGTTCTTC.

This chain joins TRBV4-3 and TRBJ2-1; D unclear. Judging by the DNA end, TRBJ2-7 fits better; the J call may be wrong. Germline CDR1 reads LGHNA; CDR2 reads YSLEER. CDR3 length: 17 amino acids. The CDR3 sequence is CASSQEYYPYSHNEQYF. DNA of the CDR3: TGCGCCAGCAGCCAAGAATATTACCCTTACTCCCACAATGAGCAGTACTTC.

The V and J genes are TRBV29-1 and TRBJ2-5; a weak D match, TRBD1 (7 bases). The CDR3 covers 16 residues. Trimming took off 3 bases at V and 5 bases at J, with 22 bases between the two ends. CDR1 and CDR2 (germline): SQVTM, ANQGSEA. Written as DNA, the CDR3 is TGCAGCGTTGACTCCTCAAGGACAGGAGGGGATGAGACCCAGTACTTC. This codes for CSVDSSRTGGDETQYF. Full variable domain (missing parts from reference TRBV29-1 and TRBJ2-5): SAVISQKPSRDICQRGTSLTIQCQVDSQVTMMFWYRQQPGQSLTLIATANQGSEATYESGFVIDKFPISRPNLTFSTLTVSNMSPEDSSIYLCSVDSSRTGGDETQYFGPGTRLLVL.

This clonotype was seen a few times. The V gene is TRBV7-2, the J gene TRBJ2-3; D is undetermined. CDR1 and CDR2 (germline): SGHTA, FQGNSA. The CDR3 has 13 amino acids. The germline V and J ends were trimmed by 5 bases and 2 bases, with 8 bases remaining between them. CDR3 residues: CASSVTHTDTQYF. CDR3 nucleotides: TGTGCCAGCAGCGTTACCCACACAGATACGCAGTATTTT.

The chain links TRBV12-3 or TRBV12-4 to TRBJ2-6, with D tentatively TRBD1 or TRBD2 (5 bases each). The CDR3 totals 16 residues. V was pared by 7 bases and J by 2 bases, with 15 bases between. The DNA for the CDR3 is TGTGCCAGCACCTCCGGGACCCGAACTGGGGCCAACGTCCTGACTTTC. Translating gives CASTSGTRTGANVLTF.

This clonotype was detected only once. This sequence joins TRBV20-1 and TRBJ1-2; TRBD1 matches 9 bases. J gave up 7 bases and V 5 bases, and 11 bases lay outside the gene matches. The germline V gene encodes CDR1 DFQATT and CDR2 SNEGSKA (reference sequence). CDR3 length equals 14 residues. CDR3 sequence: CSARPRTGVSGYTF. CDR3 DNA sequence: TGCAGTGCTCGACCGAGGACAGGGGTTAGTGGCTACACCTTC.

This chain joins TRBV7-2 and TRBJ1-2; 9 bases fit TRBD1. From germline, CDR1 is SGHTA and CDR2 FQGNSA. Germline trimming cut 4 bases from V and 7 bases from J; bases unmatched to any gene: 10. The CDR3 contains 15 residues. The CDR3 sequence is CASSSNRDRAGGYTF. The DNA for the CDR3 is TGTGCCAGCAGCTCCAACCGGGACAGGGCGGGTGGCTACACCTTC.